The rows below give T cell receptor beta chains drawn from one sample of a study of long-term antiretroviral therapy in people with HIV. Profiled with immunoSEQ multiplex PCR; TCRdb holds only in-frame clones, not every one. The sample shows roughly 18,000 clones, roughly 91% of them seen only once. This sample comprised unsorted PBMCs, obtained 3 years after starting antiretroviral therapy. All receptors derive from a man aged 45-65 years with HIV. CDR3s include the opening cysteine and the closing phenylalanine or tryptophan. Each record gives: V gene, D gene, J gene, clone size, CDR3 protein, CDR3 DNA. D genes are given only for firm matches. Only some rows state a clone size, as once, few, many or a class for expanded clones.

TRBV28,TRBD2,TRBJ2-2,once,CASRPPRGGRFPGELFF,TGTGCCAGCCGCCCCCCGCGGGGGGGCCGTTTTCCCGGGGAGCTGTTTTTT
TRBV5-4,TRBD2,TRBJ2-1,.,CASSPRSGGYSYNEQFF,TGTGCCAGCAGCCCCAGGAGCGGGGGGTACTCCTACAATGAGCAGTTCTTC
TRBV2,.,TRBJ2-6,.,CASSEGPPGANVLTF,TGTGCCAGCAGTGAAGGGCCACCTGGGGCCAACGTCCTGACTTTC
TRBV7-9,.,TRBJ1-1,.,CASSPATGSGTEAFF,TGTGCCAGCAGCCCGGCCACAGGGTCGGGCACTGAAGCTTTCTTT
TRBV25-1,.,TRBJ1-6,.,CASSESYRDHSPLHF,TGTGCCAGCAGTGAATCTTACAGGGACCATTCACCCCTCCACTTT
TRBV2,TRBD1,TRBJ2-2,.,CATNRGTTGELFF,TGTGCCACCAACAGGGGGACGACCGGGGAGCTGTTTTTT
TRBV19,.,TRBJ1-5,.,CASKVERTGNQPQHF,TGTGCCAGTAAGGTCGAGAGGACCGGCAATCAGCCCCAGCATTTT
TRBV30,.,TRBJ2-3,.,CAWRTAGFGTQYF,TGTGCCTGGAGGACCGCGGGGTTCGGTACGCAGTATTTT
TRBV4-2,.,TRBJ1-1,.,CASSQDGAVGSEAFF,TGTGCCAGCAGCCAAGACGGGGCTGTTGGGTCTGAAGCTTTCTTT
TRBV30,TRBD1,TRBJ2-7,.,CAWTWGTGSSEQYF,TGTGCCTGGACATGGGGGACAGGGAGTTCCGAGCAGTACTTC
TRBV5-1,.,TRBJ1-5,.,CASSFDSLQPQHF,TGCGCCAGCAGCTTCGACAGTTTGCAGCCCCAGCATTTT
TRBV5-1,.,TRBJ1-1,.,CASNLENTEAFF,TGCGCCAGCAACTTGGAGAACACTGAAGCTTTCTTT
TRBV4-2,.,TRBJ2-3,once,CASSQVFGTRTDTQYF,TGTGCCAGCAGCCAAGTGTTCGGGACTCGCACAGATACGCAGTATTTT
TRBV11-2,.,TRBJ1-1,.,CASSLDRLNTEAFF,TGTGCCAGCAGCCTTGACAGACTGAACACTGAAGCTTTCTTT
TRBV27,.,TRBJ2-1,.,CASSLSGSYNEQFF,TGTGCCAGCAGTTTATCGGGCTCCTACAATGAGCAGTTCTTC
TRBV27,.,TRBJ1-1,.,CASSLVQGTTEAFF,TGTGCCAGCAGTTTAGTGCAGGGGACCACTGAAGCTTTCTTT
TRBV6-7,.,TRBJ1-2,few,CASSSDRHYGYTF,TGTGCCAGCAGTTCTGACAGGCACTATGGCTACACCTTC
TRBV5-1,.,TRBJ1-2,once,CASSLDAGGNYGYTF,TGCGCCAGCAGCTTGGACGCCGGGGGCAACTATGGCTACACCTTC